The rows below give T cell receptor beta chains drawn from one sample of a study of blood T cell repertoires in COVID-19. Repertoires were generated with immunoSEQ multiplex PCR, while TCRdb's copy carries only in-frame clones and drops some. There are roughly 78,000 clones in the sample; about 85% occur only once, and 13% lies in the top ten. The source material was peripheral blood. These receptors were collected from a man over 45 with COVID-19, enrolled during active disease. The conserved cysteine and the conserved F or W are not part of the CDR3 here. A D gene is named only where the DNA matches it firmly.

J gene: TRBJ2-5; D gene: .; V gene: TRBV7-2; CDR3 length: 12; CDR3 protein: ASSLARLFGTQY
J gene: TRBJ1-1; D gene: .; V gene: TRBV11-2; CDR3 length: 12; CDR3 protein: ASSLAGGGTEAF
J gene: TRBJ2-7; D gene: .; V gene: TRBV5-6; CDR3 length: 12; CDR3 protein: ASSLAAETYEQY
J gene: TRBJ2-5; D gene: .; V gene: TRBV5-3; CDR3 length: 12; CDR3 protein: ARSTKTGRETQY
J gene: TRBJ2-1; D gene: .; V gene: TRBV10-3; CDR3 length: 13; CDR3 protein: AISEDSRSYNEQF
J gene: TRBJ1-6; D gene: .; V gene: TRBV5-1; CDR3 length: 11; CDR3 protein: ASSLGQGSPLH
J gene: TRBJ1-4; D gene: .; V gene: TRBV3-1/TRBV3-2; CDR3 length: 15; CDR3 protein: ASSPRRAGQPNEKLF
J gene: TRBJ2-3; D gene: TRBD2; V gene: TRBV5-6; CDR3 length: 14; CDR3 protein: ASSQFRQGGTDTQY
J gene: TRBJ1-2; D gene: .; V gene: TRBV6-5; CDR3 length: 11; CDR3 protein: ASSFGQKSGYT
J gene: TRBJ2-1; D gene: .; V gene: TRBV7-6; CDR3 length: 14; CDR3 protein: ASSSPPVGAIGEQF
J gene: TRBJ2-1; D gene: .; V gene: TRBV7-3; CDR3 length: 11; CDR3 protein: ASSLNSYNEQF
J gene: TRBJ2-5; D gene: TRBD1; V gene: TRBV19; CDR3 length: 11; CDR3 protein: ASTGGRRETQY
J gene: TRBJ1-5; D gene: TRBD1; V gene: TRBV19; CDR3 length: 14; CDR3 protein: ASSRTSGTDGRPQH
J gene: TRBJ2-7; D gene: TRBD2; V gene: TRBV6-5; CDR3 length: 13; CDR3 protein: ASSYSGGRTYEQY
J gene: TRBJ2-7; D gene: .; V gene: TRBV6-5; CDR3 length: 12; CDR3 protein: ASNPTGGPSEQY
J gene: TRBJ1-5; D gene: .; V gene: TRBV21-1; CDR3 length: 13; CDR3 protein: ASSKFPESNQPQH
J gene: TRBJ1-5; D gene: .; V gene: TRBV6-5; CDR3 length: 11; CDR3 protein: ASSYSVNQPQH
J gene: TRBJ1-4; D gene: TRBD1; V gene: TRBV5-1; CDR3 length: 12; CDR3 protein: ASRITGGGEKLF
J gene: TRBJ1-1; D gene: .; V gene: TRBV7-3; CDR3 length: 11; CDR3 protein: ASSLVGNTEAF
J gene: TRBJ1-6; D gene: .; V gene: TRBV27; CDR3 length: 12; CDR3 protein: ASSFGGSNSPLH
J gene: TRBJ2-1; D gene: TRBD2; V gene: TRBV9; CDR3 length: 13; CDR3 protein: ASSPPGGLYNEQF
J gene: TRBJ2-1; D gene: .; V gene: TRBV29-1; CDR3 length: 12; CDR3 protein: SVGLLSSYNEQF
J gene: TRBJ1-2; D gene: .; V gene: TRBV5-6; CDR3 length: 12; CDR3 protein: ASRSVTTNYGYT
J gene: TRBJ2-3; D gene: TRBD2; V gene: TRBV6-5; CDR3 length: 14; CDR3 protein: ASSYRTSGSPNTQY
J gene: TRBJ2-1; D gene: .; V gene: TRBV6-6; CDR3 length: 12; CDR3 protein: ASSGSYSYNEQF
J gene: TRBJ1-2; D gene: .; V gene: TRBV30; CDR3 length: 13; CDR3 protein: AWSFSDRPNYGYT
J gene: TRBJ2-7; D gene: TRBD1; V gene: TRBV28; CDR3 length: 14; CDR3 protein: ASSLITGTGQDEQY
J gene: TRBJ1-5; D gene: .; V gene: TRBV2; CDR3 length: 12; CDR3 protein: ASKAGKANQPQH
J gene: TRBJ2-5; D gene: TRBD2; V gene: TRBV4-3; CDR3 length: 16; CDR3 protein: ASSQGPGTSGRVETQY
J gene: TRBJ2-7; D gene: .; V gene: TRBV29-1; CDR3 length: 12; CDR3 protein: SVVSLTGNYEQY
J gene: TRBJ2-1; D gene: TRBD1; V gene: TRBV19; CDR3 length: 15; CDR3 protein: ASSPRNRGGSYNEQF
J gene: TRBJ2-3; D gene: .; V gene: TRBV7-9; CDR3 length: 10; CDR3 protein: ASSPSSVTQY
J gene: TRBJ2-1; D gene: .; V gene: TRBV15; CDR3 length: 13; CDR3 protein: ATSSRRSSRNEQF
J gene: TRBJ2-3; D gene: .; V gene: TRBV3-1/TRBV3-2; CDR3 length: 15; CDR3 protein: ASSQSPSGQYTDTQY
J gene: TRBJ2-2; D gene: TRBD2; V gene: TRBV4-1; CDR3 length: 14; CDR3 protein: ASSQEAGANPGELF
J gene: TRBJ1-1; D gene: .; V gene: TRBV15; CDR3 length: 11; CDR3 protein: ATSRGGGTEAF
J gene: TRBJ1-6; D gene: TRBD1; V gene: TRBV2; CDR3 length: 13; CDR3 protein: ASSDEGQGYSPLH
J gene: TRBJ1-4; D gene: .; V gene: TRBV4-1; CDR3 length: 13; CDR3 protein: ASSQPQGRSEKLF
J gene: TRBJ1-5; D gene: .; V gene: TRBV24-1; CDR3 length: 12; CDR3 protein: ATSDLLSNQPQH
J gene: TRBJ1-1; D gene: TRBD1; V gene: TRBV5-4; CDR3 length: 13; CDR3 protein: ASSPDRAENTEAF
J gene: TRBJ2-7; D gene: .; V gene: TRBV6-5; CDR3 length: 13; CDR3 protein: ASSYSGGRAYEQY
J gene: TRBJ1-1; D gene: .; V gene: TRBV19; CDR3 length: 12; CDR3 protein: ASSPRGGLLNAF
J gene: TRBJ2-3; D gene: .; V gene: TRBV6-5; CDR3 length: 13; CDR3 protein: ASSYSLAGTDTQY
J gene: TRBJ1-2; D gene: TRBD1; V gene: TRBV28; CDR3 length: 12; CDR3 protein: ASREGQANYGYT
J gene: TRBJ2-3; D gene: .; V gene: TRBV7-3; CDR3 length: 13; CDR3 protein: ASSLSGGSTDTQY
J gene: TRBJ2-7; D gene: .; V gene: TRBV18; CDR3 length: 10; CDR3 protein: ASSTDIYEQY
J gene: TRBJ2-1; D gene: .; V gene: TRBV11-2; CDR3 length: 12; CDR3 protein: ASSLEASSREQF
J gene: TRBJ2-3; D gene: .; V gene: TRBV2; CDR3 length: 12; CDR3 protein: ASRKAEGVDTQY
J gene: TRBJ2-5; D gene: TRBD2; V gene: TRBV24-1; CDR3 length: 14; CDR3 protein: ATSDFGTSGQETQY
J gene: TRBJ2-7; D gene: TRBD2; V gene: TRBV29-1; CDR3 length: 10; CDR3 protein: SFRAGVSEQY
J gene: TRBJ2-6; D gene: TRBD1; V gene: TRBV5-4; CDR3 length: 13; CDR3 protein: ASSWDRAGANVLT
J gene: TRBJ2-7; D gene: TRBD1; V gene: TRBV9; CDR3 length: 12; CDR3 protein: ASSLQGTLGEQY
J gene: TRBJ2-7; D gene: TRBD2; V gene: TRBV18; CDR3 length: 14; CDR3 protein: ASSPTSGWSSYEQY
J gene: TRBJ1-1; D gene: .; V gene: TRBV6-5; CDR3 length: 12; CDR3 protein: ASSFLQGGTEAF
J gene: TRBJ2-2; D gene: .; V gene: TRBV2; CDR3 length: 11; CDR3 protein: ASSPEGFGELF
J gene: TRBJ2-7; D gene: TRBD2; V gene: TRBV30; CDR3 length: 14; CDR3 protein: AWSGLAGGPGREQY
J gene: TRBJ1-1; D gene: .; V gene: TRBV7-2; CDR3 length: 10; CDR3 protein: ASSLRLAEAF